This TCR beta chain was found in a study of Graves' ophthalmopathy and Graves' hyperthyroidism. Findings and limits, study-wide: Ophthalmopathy progression predictions by the model showed 72% to 80% specificity and 70.59% sensitivity. Blood contained most expanded thyroid clonotypes exceeding 0.001 frequency.

Germline V CDR1 and CDR2: SNHLY, FYNNEI. The CDR3 is 14 amino acids. The V and J ends lost 8 bases and 7 bases respectively, with 20 bases between them. Beta-chain TCR CDR3 regions were amplified from RNA transcripts. The first round was an RT-PCR with HTBI primers, and the second round was a multiplex PCR. TCRdb recomputed calls from the multiplex PCR reads with MiXCR, one row per CDR3 protein. The sample shows some 520,000 distinct CDR3 sequences, 14% of them seen only once. In this sample, this clonotype turned up many times. Antigen: not known. Sample: blood. The V call is TRBV2, the J call TRBJ2-5, with D perhaps matching TRBD2 (6 bases). The receptor comes from a woman aged 25 to 39 with Graves' ophthalmopathy. In nucleotides, the CDR3 is TGTGCCAGCCAGGAGGGCAGCTCAAGAGGGACCCAGTACTTC. Its protein product is CASQEGSSRGTQYF.